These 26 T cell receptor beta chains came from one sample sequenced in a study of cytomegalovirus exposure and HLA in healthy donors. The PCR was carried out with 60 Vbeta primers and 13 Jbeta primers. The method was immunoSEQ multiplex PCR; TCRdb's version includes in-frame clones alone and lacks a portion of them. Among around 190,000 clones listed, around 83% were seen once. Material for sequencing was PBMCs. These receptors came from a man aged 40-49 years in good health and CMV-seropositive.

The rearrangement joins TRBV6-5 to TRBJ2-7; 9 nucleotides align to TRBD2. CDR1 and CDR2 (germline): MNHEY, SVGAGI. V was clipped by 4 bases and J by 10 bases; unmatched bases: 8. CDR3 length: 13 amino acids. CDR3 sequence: CASSSGGGREQYF. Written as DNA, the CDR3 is TGTGCCAGCAGTTCCGGGGGCGGGAGGGAACAGTACTTC.

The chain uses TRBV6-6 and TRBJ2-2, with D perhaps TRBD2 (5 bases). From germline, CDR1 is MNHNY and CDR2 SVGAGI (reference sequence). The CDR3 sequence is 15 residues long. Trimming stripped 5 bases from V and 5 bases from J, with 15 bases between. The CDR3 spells CASSPTRAETGELFF. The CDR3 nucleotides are TGTGCCAGCAGTCCCACTAGGGCGGAGACCGGGGAGCTGTTTTTT.

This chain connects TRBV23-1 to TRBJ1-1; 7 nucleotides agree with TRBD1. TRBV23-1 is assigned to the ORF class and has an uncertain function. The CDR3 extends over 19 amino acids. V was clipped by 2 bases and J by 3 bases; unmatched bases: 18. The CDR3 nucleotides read TGCGCCAGCAGTCAACAACCGACAGGGAGACAAGACTTTTACACTGAAGCTTTCTTT. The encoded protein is CASSQQPTGRQDFYTEAFF.

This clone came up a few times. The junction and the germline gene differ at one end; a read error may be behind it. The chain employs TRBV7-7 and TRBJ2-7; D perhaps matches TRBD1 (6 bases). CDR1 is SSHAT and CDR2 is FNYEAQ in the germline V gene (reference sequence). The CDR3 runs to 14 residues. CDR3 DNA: TGTGCTAGCAGCTTGGGAACAGGGATCTACGAGCAGTACTTC. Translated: CASSLGTGIYEQYF.

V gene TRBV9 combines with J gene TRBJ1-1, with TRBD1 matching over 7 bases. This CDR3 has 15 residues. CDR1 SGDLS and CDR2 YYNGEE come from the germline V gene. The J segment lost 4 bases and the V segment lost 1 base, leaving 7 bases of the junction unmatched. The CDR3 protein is CASSVSTGQGTEAFF. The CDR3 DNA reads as TGTGCCAGCAGCGTATCGACAGGGCAAGGCACTGAAGCTTTCTTT.

The CDR3 DNA sequence: TGTGCCAGCAGTTTTGCAGGGGGAGTTACTGAAGCTTTCTTT. This sequence encodes CASSFAGGVTEAFF. The chain carries TRBV27 and TRBJ1-1; 7 bases agree with TRBD1. Germline CDR1 MNHEY, CDR2 SMNVEV (reference sequence). CDR3 length: 14 residues. Unmatched junction bases numbered 6, after V lost 3 bases and J lost 5 bases.

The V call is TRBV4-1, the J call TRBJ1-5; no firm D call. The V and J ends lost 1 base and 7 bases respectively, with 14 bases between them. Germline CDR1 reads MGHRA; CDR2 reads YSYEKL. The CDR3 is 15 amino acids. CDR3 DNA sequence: TGCGCCAGCAGCCAAGGCGCGGGAATGGGGCAGCCCCAGCATTTT. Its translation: CASSQGAGMGQPQHF.

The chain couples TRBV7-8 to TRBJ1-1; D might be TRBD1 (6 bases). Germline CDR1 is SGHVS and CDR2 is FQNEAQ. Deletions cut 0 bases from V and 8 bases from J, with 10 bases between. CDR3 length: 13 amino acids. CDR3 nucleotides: TGTGCCAGCAGCTTAGCGCACAGGGAAGAAGCTTTCTTT. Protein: CASSLAHREEAFF.

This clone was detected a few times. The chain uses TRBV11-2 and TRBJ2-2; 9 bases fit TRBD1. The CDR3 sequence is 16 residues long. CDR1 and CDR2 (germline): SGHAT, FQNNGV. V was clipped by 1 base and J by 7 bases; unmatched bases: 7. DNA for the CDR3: TGTGCCAGCAGCTTAGTAGGGACAGGGTTGATCGGGGAGCTGTTTTTT. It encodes CASSLVGTGLIGELFF. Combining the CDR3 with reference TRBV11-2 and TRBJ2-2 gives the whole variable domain EAGVAQSPRYKIIEKRQSVAFWCNPISGHATLYWYQQILGQGPKLLIQFQNNGVVDDSQLPKDRFSAERLKGVDSTLKIQPAKLEDSAVYLCASSLVGTGLIGELFFGEGSRLTVL.

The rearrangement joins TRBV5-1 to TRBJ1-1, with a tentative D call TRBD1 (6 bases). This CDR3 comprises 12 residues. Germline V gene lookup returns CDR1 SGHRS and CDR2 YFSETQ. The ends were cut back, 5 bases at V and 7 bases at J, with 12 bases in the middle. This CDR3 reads CASRWGLGEAFF. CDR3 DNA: TGCGCCAGCAGGTGGGGGCTTGGTGAAGCTTTCTTT.

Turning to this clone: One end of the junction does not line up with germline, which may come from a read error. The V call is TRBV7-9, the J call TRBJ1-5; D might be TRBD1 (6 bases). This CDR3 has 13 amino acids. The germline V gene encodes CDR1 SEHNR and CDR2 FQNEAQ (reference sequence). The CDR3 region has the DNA TGTTCCAGCAGCTTAGGGGGGGATCAGCCCCAGCATTTT. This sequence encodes CSSSLGGDQPQHF.

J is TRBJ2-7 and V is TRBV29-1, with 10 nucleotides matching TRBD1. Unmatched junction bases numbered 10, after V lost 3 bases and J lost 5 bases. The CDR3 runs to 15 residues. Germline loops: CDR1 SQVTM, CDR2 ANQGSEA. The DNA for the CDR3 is TGCAGCGTTGACGTTACTGGACAGGGGGTCCACGAGCAGTACTTC. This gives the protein CSVDVTGQGVHEQYF.

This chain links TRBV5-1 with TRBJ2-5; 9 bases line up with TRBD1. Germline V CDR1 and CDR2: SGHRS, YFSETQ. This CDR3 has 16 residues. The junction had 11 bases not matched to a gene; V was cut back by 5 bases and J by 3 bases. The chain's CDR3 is CASSLAGQGNEETQYF. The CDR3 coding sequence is TGCGCCAGCAGTTTAGCTGGACAGGGGAACGAAGAGACCCAGTACTTC.

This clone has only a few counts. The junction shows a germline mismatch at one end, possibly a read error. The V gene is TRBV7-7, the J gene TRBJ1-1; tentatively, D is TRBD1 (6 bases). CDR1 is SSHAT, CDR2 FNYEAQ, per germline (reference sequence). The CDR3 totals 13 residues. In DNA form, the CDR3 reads TGTGCTAGCAGCGCGGACAGGAACACTGAAGCTTTCTTT. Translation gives CASSADRNTEAFF. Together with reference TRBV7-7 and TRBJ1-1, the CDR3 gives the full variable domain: GAGVSQSPRYKVTKRGQDVTLRCDPISSHATLYWYQQALGQGPEFLTYFNYEAQPDKSGLPSDRFSAERPEGSISTLTIQRTEQRDSAMYRCASSADRNTEAFFGQGTRLTVV.

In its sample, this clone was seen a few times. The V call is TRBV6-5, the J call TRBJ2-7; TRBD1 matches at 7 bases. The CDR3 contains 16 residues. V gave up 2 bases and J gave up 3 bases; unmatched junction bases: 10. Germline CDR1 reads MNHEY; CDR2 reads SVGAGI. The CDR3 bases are TGTGCCAGCAGTTACCGCCGGGACAGCGAATTCTACGAGCAGTACTTC. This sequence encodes CASSYRRDSEFYEQYF.

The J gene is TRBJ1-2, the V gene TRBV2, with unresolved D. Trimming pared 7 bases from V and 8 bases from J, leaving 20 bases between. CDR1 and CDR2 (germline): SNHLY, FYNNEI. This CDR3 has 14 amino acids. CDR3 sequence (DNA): TGTGCCAGCAACATAATTGGTGGCTCCCTGGGCTACACCTTC. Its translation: CASNIIGGSLGYTF.

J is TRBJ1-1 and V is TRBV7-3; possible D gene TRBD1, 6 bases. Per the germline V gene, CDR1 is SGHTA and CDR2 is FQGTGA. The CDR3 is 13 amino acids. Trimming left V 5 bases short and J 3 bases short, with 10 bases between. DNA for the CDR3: TGTGCCAGCAGCGCCCAGGGGTACACTGAAGCTTTCTTT. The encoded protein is CASSAQGYTEAFF.

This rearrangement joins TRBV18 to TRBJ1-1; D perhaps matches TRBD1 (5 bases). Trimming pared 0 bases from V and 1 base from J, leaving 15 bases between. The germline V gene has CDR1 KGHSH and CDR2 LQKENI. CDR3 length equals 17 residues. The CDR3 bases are TGTGCCAGCTCACCACCGGGGGGGACGTTGAGGAACACTGAAGCTTTCTTT. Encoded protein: CASSPPGGTLRNTEAFF.

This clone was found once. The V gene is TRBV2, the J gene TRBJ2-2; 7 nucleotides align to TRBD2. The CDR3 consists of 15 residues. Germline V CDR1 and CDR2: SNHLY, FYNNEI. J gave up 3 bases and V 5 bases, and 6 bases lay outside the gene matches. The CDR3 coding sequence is TGTGCCAGCAGTCTGGGGGGGGGACACACCGGGGAGCTGTTTTTT. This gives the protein CASSLGGGHTGELFF. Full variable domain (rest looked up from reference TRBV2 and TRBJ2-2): EPEVTQTPSHQVTQMGQEVILRCVPISNHLYFYWYRQILGQKVEFLVSFYNNEISEKSEIFDDQFSVERPDGSNFTLKIRSTKLEDSAMYFCASSLGGGHTGELFFGEGSRLTVL.

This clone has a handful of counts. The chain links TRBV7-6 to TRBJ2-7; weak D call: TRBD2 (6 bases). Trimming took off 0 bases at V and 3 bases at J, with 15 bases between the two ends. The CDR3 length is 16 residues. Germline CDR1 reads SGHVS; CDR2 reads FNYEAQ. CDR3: CASSLADSGTGYEQYF. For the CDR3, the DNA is TGTGCCAGCAGCTTAGCTGATAGCGGAACGGGCTACGAGCAGTACTTC.

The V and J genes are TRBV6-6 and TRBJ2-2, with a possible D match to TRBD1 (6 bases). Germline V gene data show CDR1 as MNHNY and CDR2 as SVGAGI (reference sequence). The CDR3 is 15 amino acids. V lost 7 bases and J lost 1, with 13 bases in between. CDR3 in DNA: TGTGCCAGCAACGCCCAGGGGAAGAACACCGGGGAGCTGTTTTTT. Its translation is CASNAQGKNTGELFF.

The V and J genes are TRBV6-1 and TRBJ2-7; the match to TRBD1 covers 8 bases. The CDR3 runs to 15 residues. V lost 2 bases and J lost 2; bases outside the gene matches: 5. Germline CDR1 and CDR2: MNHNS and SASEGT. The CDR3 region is CASSERWDRTYEQYF. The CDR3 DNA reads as TGTGCCAGCAGTGAACGCTGGGACAGGACCTACGAGCAGTACTTC.

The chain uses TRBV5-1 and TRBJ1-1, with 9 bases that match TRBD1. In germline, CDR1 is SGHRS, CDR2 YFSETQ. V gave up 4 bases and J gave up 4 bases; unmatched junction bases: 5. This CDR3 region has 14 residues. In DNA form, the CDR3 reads TGCGCCAGCAGCGTGGGACAGGGAGCCACTGAAGCTTTCTTT. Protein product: CASSVGQGATEAFF.

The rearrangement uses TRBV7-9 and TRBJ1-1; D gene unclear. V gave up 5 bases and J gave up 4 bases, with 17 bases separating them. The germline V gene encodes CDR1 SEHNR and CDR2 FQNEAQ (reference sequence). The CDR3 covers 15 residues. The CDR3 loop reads CASSPEGPLGTEAFF. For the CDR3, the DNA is TGTGCCAGCAGCCCAGAGGGCCCCCTGGGCACTGAAGCTTTCTTT.

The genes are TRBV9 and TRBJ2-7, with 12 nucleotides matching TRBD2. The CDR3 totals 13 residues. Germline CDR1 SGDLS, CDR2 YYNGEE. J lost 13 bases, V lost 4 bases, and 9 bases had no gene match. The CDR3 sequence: CASSKGLAGNLYF. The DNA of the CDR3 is TGTGCCAGCAGCAAAGGACTAGCGGGAAACTTATACTTC.

The CDR3 nucleotides read TGTGCCAGCAGAAAGCGGGTGAACACCGGGGAGCTGTTTTTT. Its protein product is CASRKRVNTGELFF. The rearrangement uses TRBV6-4 and TRBJ2-2; a weak D match, TRBD2 (6 bases). The CDR3 consists of 14 residues. Trimming left V 6 bases short and J 1 base short, with 9 bases between. The germline V gene has CDR1 MRHNA and CDR2 SNTAGT.